The sequence of this TCR beta chain was determined in a study of T cells in Graves' hyperthyroidism and ophthalmopathy. This clonotype was recorded a few times. The CDR3 has 13 amino acids. With 2 bases removed from V and 4 bases from J, the gap between germline ends came to 9 bases. The germline CDR1 and CDR2 sequences are LGHNA and YNFKEQ. Uncontrolled infection, other autoimmune disease, pregnancy or lactation excluded patients. Diagnostic decisions used clinical symptoms, serum thyroxine and TRAb, thyroid ultrasound and orbital computed tomography. PBMCs came from 9 to 10 ml fresh peripheral blood. The source material, RNA transcripts, was used to amplify TCR beta CDR3 regions. First-round RT-PCR with HTBI primers amplified the TCR CDR3 region. In TCRdb, the multiplex PCR reads were re-called with MiXCR into one record per CDR3 protein. The data contain roughly 400,000 distinct CDR3 sequences, over 12% of them singletons.

This TCR was recovered from a man in his fifties or sixties with Graves' ophthalmopathy. V is TRBV4-2 and J is TRBJ2-7; possibly TRBD2 for D (5 bases). Sample: blood. The CDR3 loop reads CASSQSPGYEQYF. The CDR3 coding sequence is TGTGCCAGCAGCCAAAGTCCGGGGTACGAGCAGTACTTC.